This T cell receptor beta chain was recovered during a study of blood T cell repertoires in COVID-19 (dated by TCRdb to the early 2020s). Regarding the complete study: Samples from collaborators originated in the United States, Italy and Spain and spanned both the acute and convalescent phases of COVID-19. The prospective study material was composed of cDNA or gDNA derived from T cells, B-cell-depleted T cells, or PBMCs. Subjects who had been exposed to COVID-19, were actively infected with it, or had recovered from it provided the deeply sampled blood TCRbeta repertoires that made up the dataset. The repertoires were made available in a free public database intended to serve as a resource for research on the immune response to SARS-CoV-2. The samples were drawn from two sources: the first 160 participants of the ongoing ImmuneRACE study, and about 1,300 subjects contributed by 6 global collaborators. The sample metadata nearly always contained a de-identified subject ID, COVID-19 status, age in years and sex. Where HLA class I and class II types were available, the types were taken from metadata supplied by the sample provider, not from assay-based typing.

Only one count was recorded for this clone. This receptor's antigen is unknown. The sample holds no much larger clone one base away, and base qualities are not on file. The collaborating institutions used their own protocols to collect whole blood in K2EDTA tubes. Collaborator samples were shipped for TCRbeta analysis as frozen whole blood, isolated PBMCs, or DNA extracted from either sample type. On the study overall, not on this receptor specifically: The quantity of clinical and demographic metadata differed by source and by participant and was supplied without curation.

The immunoSEQ Assay, a bias-controlled multiplex PCR, was used to amplify TCRbeta CDR3 regions from genomic DNA. In the paper's pipeline: Within the assay, amplification of reference gene primers was used to estimate how many nucleated cells each sample contained. Sequence reads were collapsed and filtered to measure the absolute abundance of every unique TCRbeta CDR3 rearrangement. For each sample, productive Simpson clonality was calculated by taking the square root of Simpson's diversity index across productive rearrangements. As stored in TCRdb, this immuneACCESS dataset retains in-frame rearrangements with V and J assigned. A fraction of the clones does not appear; measured against another copy, unresolved V genes explain less than half of the discrepancy, and the remainder lacks a known reason. That table furnishes V, J and clone size, whereas the DNA furnished D and trimming. This sample gives over 65,000 clones in total; over 85% of them show up just once. The ten largest clones add up to just over 9% of the sample.

In the germline V gene, CDR1 corresponds to MGHDK and CDR2 to SYGVNS. V has 6 bases trimmed and J has 0 bases trimmed; junction bases matching no gene number 5. Reading from cysteine to phenylalanine, the CDR3 counts 15 amino acids. This entry keeps only the CDR3 DNA: 45 bases, framed from base 1. This receptor chain uses TRBV25-1 and TRBJ2-3; 8 central bases correspond to TRBD2. The specimen was peripheral blood. The origin of this receptor is a human donor in a cohort sampled during active COVID-19. Read as DNA, the sequence is TGTGCCAGCAGGTTTAGCGGGGCTAGCACAGATACGCAGTATTTT. Its protein product is CASRFSGASTDTQYF. With the rest looked up from the reference TRBV25-1 and TRBJ2-3 genes rather than sequenced, the full variable domain is EADIYQTPRYLVIGTGKKITLECSQTMGHDKMYWYQQDPGMELHLIHYSYGVNSTEKGDLSSESTVSRIRTEHFPLTLESARPSHTSQYLCASRFSGASTDTQYFGPGTRLTVL.